This entry describes one T cell receptor beta chain. Its antigen is still unknown. One end of the junction does not line up with germline, which may come from a read error. CDR3 length: 16 residues. Germline assignment: CDR1 SQVTM and CDR2 ANQGSEA. These data are taken from a study of CD8 T cells in ankylosing spondylitis. Study conclusions and caveats: Earlier literature documents some of the motif variants in reactive arthritis synovial fluid and blood. Within matched ankylosing spondylitis synovial fluid, disease-linked clones were reportedly significantly enriched. A motif of roughly eight highly homologous TCR beta variants was seen as apparently characteristic of ankylosing spondylitis blood.

Scientists made TCR beta libraries using quantitative 5'-RACE with molecular barcodes. TCRdb reprocessed the 5' RACE reads with MiXCR, giving one entry per CDR3 protein. The table shows 100,000 to 150,000 distinct CDR3 sequences, with around 9.7% occurring only once. The sequenced sample consisted of blood, either unsorted or a sorted T cell fraction (not recorded which). The V and J genes are TRBV29-1 and TRBJ2-3, with TRBD1 matching 8 bases. The TCR sequence derives from a male donor with ankylosing spondylitis or in good health (not recorded which). In DNA, the CDR3 is TGCAGCGTTGAATTCTTGGGACAGGACGTCACAGATACGCAGTGTTTT. Protein sequence: CSVEFLGQDVTDTQCF.